The T cell receptor (beta chain) described here comes from a study of T cells in localized non-small cell lung cancer. Clones were sequenced by immunoSEQ multiplex PCR, and TCRdb holds only the in-frame ones, with some missing. Among around 39,000 clones listed, 80% to 90% were seen once. Trimming removed 5 bases at V and 2 bases at J, with 11 bases between. The CDR3 extends over 13 amino acids. The sample here was peripheral blood, taken before any cancer treatment. The chain uses TRBV5-3 and TRBJ2-7; D is unclear. TRBV5-3 belongs to the ORF category, with a function that is uncertain. The sequence was collected from a woman aged 40-70 years with stage I lung adenocarcinoma. The CDR3 protein is CARSGALTYEQYF. Here the CDR3 DNA reads TGTGCCAGAAGTGGCGCGTTGACCTACGAGCAGTACTTC.